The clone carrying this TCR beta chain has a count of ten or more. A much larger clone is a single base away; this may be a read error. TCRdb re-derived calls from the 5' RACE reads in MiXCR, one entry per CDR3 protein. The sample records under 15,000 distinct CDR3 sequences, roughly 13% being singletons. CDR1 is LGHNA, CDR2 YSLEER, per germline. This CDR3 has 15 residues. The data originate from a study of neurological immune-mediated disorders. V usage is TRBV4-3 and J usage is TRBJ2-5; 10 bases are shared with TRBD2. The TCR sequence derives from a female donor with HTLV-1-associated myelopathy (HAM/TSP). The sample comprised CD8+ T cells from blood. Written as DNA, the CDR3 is TGCGTCAGCAGCCAAGAGCGGGGGGGCCAAGAGACCCAGTACTTC. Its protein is CVSSQERGGQETQYF.